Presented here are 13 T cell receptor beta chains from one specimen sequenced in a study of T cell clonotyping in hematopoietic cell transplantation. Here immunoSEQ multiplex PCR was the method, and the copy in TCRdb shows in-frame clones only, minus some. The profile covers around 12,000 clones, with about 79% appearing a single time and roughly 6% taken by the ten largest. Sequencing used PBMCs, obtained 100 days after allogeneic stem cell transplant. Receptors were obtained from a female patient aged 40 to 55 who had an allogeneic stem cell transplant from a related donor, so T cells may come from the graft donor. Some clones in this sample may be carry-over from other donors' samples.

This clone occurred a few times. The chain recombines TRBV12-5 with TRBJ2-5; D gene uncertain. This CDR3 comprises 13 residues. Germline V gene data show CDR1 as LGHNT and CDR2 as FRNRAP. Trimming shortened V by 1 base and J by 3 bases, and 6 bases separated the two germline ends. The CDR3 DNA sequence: TGTGCTAGTGGTTTGGGGCGTGAAGAGACCCAGTACTTC. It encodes CASGLGREETQYF.

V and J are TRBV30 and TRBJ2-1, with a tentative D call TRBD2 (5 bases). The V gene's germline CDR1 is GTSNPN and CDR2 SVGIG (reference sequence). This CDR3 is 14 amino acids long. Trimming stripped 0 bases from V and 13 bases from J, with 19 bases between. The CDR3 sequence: CAWSVRGGRNTQFF. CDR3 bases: TGTGCCTGGAGTGTACGGGGTGGACGCAACACACAGTTCTTC. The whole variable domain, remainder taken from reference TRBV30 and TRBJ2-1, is SQTIHQWPATLVQPVGSPLSLECTVEGTSNPNLYWYRQAAGRGLQLLFYSVGIGQISSEVPQNLSASRPQDRQFILSSKKLLLSDSGFYLCAWSVRGGRNTQFFGPGTRLTVL.

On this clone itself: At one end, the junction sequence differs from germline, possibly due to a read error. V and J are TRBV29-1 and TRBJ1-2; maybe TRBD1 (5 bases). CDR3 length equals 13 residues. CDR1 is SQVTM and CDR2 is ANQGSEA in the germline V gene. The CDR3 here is CIVWGGINYGYTF. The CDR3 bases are TGCATCGTTTGGGGGGGGATTAACTATGGCTACACCTTC. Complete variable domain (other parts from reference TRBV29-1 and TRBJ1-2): SAVISQKPSRDICQRGTSLTIQCQVDSQVTMMFWYRQQPGQSLTLIATANQGSEATYESGFVIDKFPISRPNLTFSTLTVSNMSPEDSSIYLCIVWGGINYGYTFGSGTRLTVV.

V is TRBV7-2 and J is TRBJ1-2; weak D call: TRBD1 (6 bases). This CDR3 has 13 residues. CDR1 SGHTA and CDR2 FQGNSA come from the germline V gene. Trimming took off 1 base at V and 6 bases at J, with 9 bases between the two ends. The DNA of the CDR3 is TGTGCCAGCAGCTTAGATCCAGGGGATGGCTACACCTTC. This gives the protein CASSLDPGDGYTF.

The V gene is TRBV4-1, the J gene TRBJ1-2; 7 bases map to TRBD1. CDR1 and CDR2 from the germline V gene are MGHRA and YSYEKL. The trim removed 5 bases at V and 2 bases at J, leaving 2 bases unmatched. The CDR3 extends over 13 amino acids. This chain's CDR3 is CASSWDSNYGYTF. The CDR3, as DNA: TGCGCCAGCAGCTGGGACAGCAACTATGGCTACACCTTC.

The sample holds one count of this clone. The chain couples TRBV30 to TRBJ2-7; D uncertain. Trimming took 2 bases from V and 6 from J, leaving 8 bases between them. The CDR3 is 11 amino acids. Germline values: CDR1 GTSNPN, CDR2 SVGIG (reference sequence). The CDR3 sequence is CAWSPLGEQYF. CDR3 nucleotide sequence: TGTGCCTGGAGTCCCCTGGGCGAGCAGTACTTC.

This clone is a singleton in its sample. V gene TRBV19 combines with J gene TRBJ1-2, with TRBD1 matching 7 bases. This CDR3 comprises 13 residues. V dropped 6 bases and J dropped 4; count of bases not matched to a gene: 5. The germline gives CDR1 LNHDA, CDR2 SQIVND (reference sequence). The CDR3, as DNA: TGTGCCAGTAGGACTGACAGGGCCTATGGCTACACCTTC. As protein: CASRTDRAYGYTF.

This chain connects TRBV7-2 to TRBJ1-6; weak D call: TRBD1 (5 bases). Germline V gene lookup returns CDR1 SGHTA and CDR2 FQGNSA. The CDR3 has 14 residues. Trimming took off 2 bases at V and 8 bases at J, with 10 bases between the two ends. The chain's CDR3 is CASSLSQGDSPLHF. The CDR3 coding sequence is TGTGCCAGCAGCTTATCCCAGGGCGATTCACCCCTCCACTTT.

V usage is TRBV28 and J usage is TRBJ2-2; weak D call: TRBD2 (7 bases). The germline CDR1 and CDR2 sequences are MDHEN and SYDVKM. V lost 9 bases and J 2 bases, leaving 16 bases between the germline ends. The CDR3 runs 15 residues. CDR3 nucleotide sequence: TGTGCCAGTAGGGAGGGACACTTTAACACCGGGGAGCTGTTTTTT. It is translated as CASREGHFNTGELFF.

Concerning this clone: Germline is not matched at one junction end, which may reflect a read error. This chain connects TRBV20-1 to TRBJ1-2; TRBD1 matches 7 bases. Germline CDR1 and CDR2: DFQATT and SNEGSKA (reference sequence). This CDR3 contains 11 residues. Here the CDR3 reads CSASEGAAPCF. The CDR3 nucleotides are TGCAGTGCTAGTGAGGGGGCGGCGCCCTGCTTC.

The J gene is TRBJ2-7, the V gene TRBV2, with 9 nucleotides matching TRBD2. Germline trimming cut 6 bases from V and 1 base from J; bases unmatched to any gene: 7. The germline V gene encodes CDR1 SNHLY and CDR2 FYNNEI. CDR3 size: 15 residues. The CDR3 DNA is TGTGCCAGCAGGAGGGGAGCGGGAGGATCCTACGAGCAGTACTTC. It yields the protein CASRRGAGGSYEQYF.

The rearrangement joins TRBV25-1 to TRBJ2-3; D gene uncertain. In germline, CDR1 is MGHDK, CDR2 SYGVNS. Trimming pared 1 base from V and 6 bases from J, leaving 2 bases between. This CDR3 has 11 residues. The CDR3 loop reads CASSEFDTQYF. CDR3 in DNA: TGTGCCAGCAGTGAATTTGATACGCAGTATTTT.

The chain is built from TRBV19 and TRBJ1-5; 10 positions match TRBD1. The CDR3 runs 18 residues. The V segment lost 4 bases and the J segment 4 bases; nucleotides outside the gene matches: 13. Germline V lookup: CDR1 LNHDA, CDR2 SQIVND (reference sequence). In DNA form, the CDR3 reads TGTGCCAGTAGTAACCCGGGACAGGGGAATAGAAGAAATCAGCCCCAGCATTTT. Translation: CASSNPGQGNRRNQPQHF.